The following is a T cell receptor (beta chain) sequence with its context. This sample is part of a study of blood T cell repertoires in COVID-19. Study summary: Collection of acute and convalescent COVID-19 samples took place in the United States, Italy and Spain.

Germline assignment: CDR1 SGHAT and CDR2 FQDESV (reference sequence). The J segment lost 7 bases and the V segment lost 5 bases, leaving 4 bases of the junction unmatched. This CDR3 is built from 13 residues. Using immunoSEQ multiplex PCR, the repertoire was profiled, and TCRdb retains in-frame clones only, with some absent. The sample yields 40,000 to 50,000 clones, about nine tenths seen once. The chain couples TRBV11-1 to TRBJ1-2, with 10 bases fitting TRBD1. The sample consisted of peripheral blood. The TCR comes from a man between 70 and 80 years old with acute or convalescent COVID-19. The CDR3 DNA follows: TGTGCCAGCAGCCCGGGACAGGGGATTGGCTACACCTTC. This encodes CASSPGQGIGYTF.